This T cell receptor (beta chain) was obtained from a study of blood T cells in healthy people across ages. Per the germline V gene, CDR1 is LGHNA and CDR2 is YNFKEQ. CDR3 length: 13 residues. V lost 0 bases to trimming and J lost 10 bases, with 7 bases between them. A sample-barcoded 5' primer and a J-beta primer mix were used in a second PCR of roughly 6 to 11 cycles. TCRdb passed the 5' RACE reads through MiXCR, listing each CDR3 protein once. Of 760,000 or so distinct CDR3 sequences detected, approximately 25% appear once; the ten largest clones hold 9.4%. These records were also assigned to another study, of T cells of mothers and their children.

This sequence was found in a boy between 10 and 17 years old in good health. Sample: blood. The rearrangement uses TRBV4-2 and TRBJ1-6, with D unclear. The CDR3 region is CASSQDLGSPLHF. DNA for the CDR3: TGTGCCAGCAGCCAAGATTTGGGGTCACCCCTCCACTTT.